The 14 T cell receptor beta chains in this list originate from one sample, sequenced in a study of T cells after yellow fever vaccination. TCRdb passed the 5' RACE reads through MiXCR, listing each CDR3 protein once. The sample contains under 250,000 distinct CDR3 sequences, under 3.5% of which appear only once. Specimen: CD4+ T cells sorted from PBMCs, collected 10 days after the yellow fever booster vaccination. The receptors were sampled from a man between 18 and 29 years old who received the YFV17D yellow fever vaccine.

This clonotype was recorded at least ten times. The chain uses TRBV20-1 and TRBJ2-2; TRBD2 matches 11 bases. Trimming cost V 3 bases and J 6 bases; bases outside gene matches: 6. CDR3 length equals 15 residues. Germline values: CDR1 DFQATT, CDR2 SNEGSKA (reference sequence). CDR3 nucleotides: TGCAGTGCTAGTCGGCTAGCGGGGGGTTCCGGGGAGCTGTTTTTT. This translates into CSASRLAGGSGELFF.

In its sample, this clonotype was seen many times. V and J are TRBV19 and TRBJ2-3, with TRBD1 as a possible D gene (6 bases). Trimming pared 6 bases from V and 6 bases from J, leaving 16 bases between. The CDR3 is 14 residues long. Looked up from germline, CDR1 is LNHDA and CDR2 is SQIVND (reference sequence). The DNA of the CDR3 is TGTGCCAGTAGAACAGGGTACGATCAGGATACGCAGTATTTT. This codes for CASRTGYDQDTQYF.

This clonotype was detected many times. The chain has TRBV20-1 and TRBJ1-5; D may be TRBD1 (6 bases). The CDR3 contains 12 residues. In germline, CDR1 is DFQATT, CDR2 SNEGSKA (reference sequence). Trimming removed 6 bases at V and 11 bases at J, with 17 bases between. In DNA form, the CDR3 reads TGCAGTGCACCCGGGGGCCCAGGGGCCCAGCATTTT. It yields the protein CSAPGGPGAQHF.

Ten or more counts support this clonotype. The V gene is TRBV20-1, the J gene TRBJ1-1; the D gene is possibly TRBD1 (6 bases). In germline, CDR1 is DFQATT, CDR2 SNEGSKA (reference sequence). The CDR3 is made up of 16 amino acids. V shed 6 bases and J shed 0 bases, with 20 bases lying between them. CDR3 residues: CSARGRGGTMNTEAFF. The CDR3 DNA sequence: TGCAGTGCCAGGGGTCGGGGAGGGACAATGAACACTGAAGCTTTCTTT.

There are many counts of this clonotype. The rearrangement joins TRBV6-1 to TRBJ2-5, with D possibly TRBD2 on 5 matching bases. The CDR3 loop spans 13 amino acids. Looked up from germline, CDR1 is MNHNS and CDR2 is SASEGT. The V end was cut by 8 bases, the J end by 4 bases, with 14 bases between. CDR3 nucleotide sequence: TGTGCCAGCCTAATTACTAGTGGAGAGACCCAGTACTTC. Translation gives CASLITSGETQYF.

This clonotype was detected a few times. This chain connects TRBV28 to TRBJ1-5, with D perhaps matching TRBD1 (6 bases). The length of the CDR3 is 14 residues. V lost 7 bases, J lost 3 bases, and 13 bases lay in between. From germline, CDR1 is MDHEN and CDR2 SYDVKM. The CDR3 loop reads CASKAGVVNQPQHF. The CDR3 nucleotides read TGTGCCAGCAAGGCAGGGGTCGTCAATCAGCCCCAGCATTTT.

The chain has TRBV29-1 and TRBJ1-1; TRBD1 matches at 8 bases. CDR3 length: 12 residues. CDR1 SQVTM and CDR2 ANQGSEA come from the germline V gene. V lost 7 bases, J lost 5 bases, and 6 bases stayed unmatched. CDR3 in amino acids: CSAGQGATEAFF. CDR3 nucleotide sequence: TGCAGCGCAGGACAGGGTGCGACTGAAGCTTTCTTT.

The V and J genes are TRBV7-9 and TRBJ1-1, with D perhaps matching TRBD1 (6 bases). In germline, CDR1 is SEHNR, CDR2 FQNEAQ (reference sequence). V was cut by 5 bases and J by 3 bases, with 16 bases left in between. The CDR3 length is 15 residues. The CDR3 sequence: CASSPLGGPDTEAFF. The DNA of the CDR3 is TGTGCCAGCAGCCCGTTGGGGGGGCCAGACACTGAAGCTTTCTTT.

Many counts were recorded for this clonotype. The chain recombines TRBV20-1 with TRBJ2-2; 9 nucleotides line up with TRBD1. V shed 7 bases and J 4 bases; nucleotides not matched to a gene: 1. The CDR3 contains 12 residues. CDR1 and CDR2 (germline): DFQATT, SNEGSKA (reference sequence). The CDR3 DNA reads as TGCAGTGTGGGACAGGGCACCGGGGAGCTGTTTTTT. Its translation is CSVGQGTGELFF.

This clonotype has at least ten counts. The rearrangement uses TRBV6-1 and TRBJ1-1; TRBD1 might be the D (6 bases). Germline V CDR1 and CDR2: MNHNS, SASEGT. Trimming cost V 7 bases and J 4 bases, with 10 bases left between them. The CDR3 has 12 residues. CDR3 nucleotides: TGTGCCAGCATTGGAGGGGGCACTGAAGCTTTCTTT. It codes for CASIGGGTEAFF.

This clonotype came up many times. This rearrangement joins TRBV4-1 to TRBJ2-5; the D call may be TRBD1 or TRBD2 (5 bases each). Germline V lookup: CDR1 MGHRA, CDR2 YSYEKL. Trimming took 4 bases from V and 3 from J, leaving 18 bases between them. The CDR3 is 16 residues long. The DNA for the CDR3 is TGCGCCAGCAGCCTTGGAAGAGGGGCTAGGGAAGAGACCCAGTACTTC. It translates to CASSLGRGAREETQYF.

Ten or more counts support this clonotype. The chain carries TRBV7-2 and TRBJ1-3; no firm D call. The V gene lost 4 bases and the J gene lost 8 bases, with 9 bases spanning the gap. CDR1 and CDR2 from the germline V gene are SGHTA and FQGNSA. The CDR3 is 12 amino acids. CDR3 DNA sequence: TGTGCCAGCAGCTGGGCAGAGGACACCATATATTTT. Amino acids: CASSWAEDTIYF.

This clonotype was seen at least ten times. The chain joins TRBV14 to TRBJ2-1; 10 nucleotides line up with TRBD1. The J segment lost 7 bases and the V segment lost 2 bases, leaving 8 bases of the junction unmatched. Germline V gene sequence: CDR1 SGHDN, CDR2 FVKESK. The CDR3 length is 16 residues. This CDR3 reads CASSQYRTGGRNEQFF. The CDR3 nucleotides read TGTGCCAGCAGCCAATACCGGACAGGGGGTCGGAATGAGCAGTTCTTC.

This clonotype has more than one count but fewer than ten. The genes are TRBV3-1 and TRBJ2-1; D remains unclear. Trimming took off 1 base at V and 5 bases at J, with 9 bases between the two ends. The germline V gene has CDR1 LGHDT and CDR2 YNNKEL (reference sequence). The CDR3 is 14 residues long. The CDR3 DNA follows: TGTGCCAGCAGCCAAGGGAACAGAAACAATGAGCAGTTCTTC. It translates to CASSQGNRNNEQFF.